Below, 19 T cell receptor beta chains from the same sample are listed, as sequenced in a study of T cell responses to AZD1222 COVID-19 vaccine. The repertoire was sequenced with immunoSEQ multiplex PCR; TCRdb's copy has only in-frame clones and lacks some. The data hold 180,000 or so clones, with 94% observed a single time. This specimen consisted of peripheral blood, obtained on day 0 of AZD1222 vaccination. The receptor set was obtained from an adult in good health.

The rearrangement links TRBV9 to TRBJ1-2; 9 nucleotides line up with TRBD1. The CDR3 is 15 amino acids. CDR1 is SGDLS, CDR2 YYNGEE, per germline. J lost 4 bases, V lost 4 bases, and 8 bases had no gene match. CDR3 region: CASSPLGQGSYGYTF. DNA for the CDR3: TGTGCCAGCAGCCCACTGGGACAGGGAAGCTATGGCTACACCTTC.

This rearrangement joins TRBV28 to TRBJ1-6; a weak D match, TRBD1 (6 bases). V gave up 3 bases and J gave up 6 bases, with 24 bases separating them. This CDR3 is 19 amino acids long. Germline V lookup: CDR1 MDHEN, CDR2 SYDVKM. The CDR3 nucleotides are TGTGCCAGCAGTTTGCTCTTTCTGCGGGGGGGGCGGATTAATTCACCCCTCCACTTT. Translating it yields CASSLLFLRGGRINSPLHF.

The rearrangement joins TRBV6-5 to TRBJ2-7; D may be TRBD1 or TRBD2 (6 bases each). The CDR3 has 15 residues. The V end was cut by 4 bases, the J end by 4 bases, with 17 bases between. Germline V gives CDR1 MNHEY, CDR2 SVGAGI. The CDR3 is CASSSLGGTVYEQYF. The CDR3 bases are TGTGCCAGCAGTTCCCTAGGGGGGACGGTGTACGAGCAGTACTTC.

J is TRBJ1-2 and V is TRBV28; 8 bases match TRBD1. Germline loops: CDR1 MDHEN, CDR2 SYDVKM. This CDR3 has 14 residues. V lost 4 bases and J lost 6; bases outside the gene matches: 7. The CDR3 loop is CASSSPDREDGYTF. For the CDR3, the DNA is TGTGCCAGCAGTTCTCCGGACAGGGAGGATGGCTACACCTTC.

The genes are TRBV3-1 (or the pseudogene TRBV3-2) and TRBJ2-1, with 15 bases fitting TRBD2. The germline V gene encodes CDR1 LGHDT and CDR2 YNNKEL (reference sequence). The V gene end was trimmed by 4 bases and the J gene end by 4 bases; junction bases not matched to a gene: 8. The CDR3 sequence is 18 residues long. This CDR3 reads CASSPARTSGRDYNEQFF. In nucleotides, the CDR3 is TGTGCCAGCAGCCCCGCCCGGACTAGCGGGAGGGATTACAATGAGCAGTTCTTC.

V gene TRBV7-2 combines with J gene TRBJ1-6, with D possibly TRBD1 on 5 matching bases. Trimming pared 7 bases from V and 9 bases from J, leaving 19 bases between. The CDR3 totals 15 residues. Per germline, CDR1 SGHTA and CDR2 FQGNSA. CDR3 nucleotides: TGTGCCAGCACCCAGAACGGTCAGGGAGTTTCACCCCTCCACTTT. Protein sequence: CASTQNGQGVSPLHF.

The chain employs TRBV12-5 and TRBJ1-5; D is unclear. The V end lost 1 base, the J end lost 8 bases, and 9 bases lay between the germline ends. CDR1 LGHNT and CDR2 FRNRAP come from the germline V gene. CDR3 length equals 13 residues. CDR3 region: CASGLGTFEPQHF. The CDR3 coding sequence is TGTGCTAGTGGTTTGGGGACGTTCGAGCCCCAGCATTTT.

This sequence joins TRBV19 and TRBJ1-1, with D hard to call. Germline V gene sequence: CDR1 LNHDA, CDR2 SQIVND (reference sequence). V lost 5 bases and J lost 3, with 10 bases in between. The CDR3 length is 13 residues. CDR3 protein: CASSSIGDTEAFF. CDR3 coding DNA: TGTGCCAGTAGTTCAATTGGAGACACTGAAGCTTTCTTT.

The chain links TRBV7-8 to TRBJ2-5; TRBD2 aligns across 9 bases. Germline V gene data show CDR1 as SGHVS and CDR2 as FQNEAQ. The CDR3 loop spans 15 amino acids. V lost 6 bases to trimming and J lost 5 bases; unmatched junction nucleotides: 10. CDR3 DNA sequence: TGTGCCAGCAGATTTAGCGGGAGCCGGGAGGAGACCCAGTACTTC. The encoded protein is CASRFSGSREETQYF.

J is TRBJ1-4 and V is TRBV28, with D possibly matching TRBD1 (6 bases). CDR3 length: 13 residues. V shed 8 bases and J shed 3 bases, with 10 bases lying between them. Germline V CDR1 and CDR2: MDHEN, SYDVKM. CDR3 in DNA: TGTGCCAGCGTCTGGGGGCCTAATGAAAAACTGTTTTTT. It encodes CASVWGPNEKLFF. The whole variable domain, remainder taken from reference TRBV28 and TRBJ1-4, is DVKVTQSSRYLVKRTGEKVFLECVQDMDHENMFWYRQDPGLGLRLIYFSYDVKMKEKGDIPEGYSVSREKKERFSLILESASTNQTSMYLCASVWGPNEKLFFGSGTQLSVL.

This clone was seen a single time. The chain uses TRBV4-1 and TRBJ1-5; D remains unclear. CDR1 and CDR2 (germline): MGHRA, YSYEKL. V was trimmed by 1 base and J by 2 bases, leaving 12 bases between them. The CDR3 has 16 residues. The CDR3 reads CASSQVPIARNQPQHF. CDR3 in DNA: TGCGCCAGCAGCCAAGTCCCAATTGCGCGCAATCAGCCCCAGCATTTT.

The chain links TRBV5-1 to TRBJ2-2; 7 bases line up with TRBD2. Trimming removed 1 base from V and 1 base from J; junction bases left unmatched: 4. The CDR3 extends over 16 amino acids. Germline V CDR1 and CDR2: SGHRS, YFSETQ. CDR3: CASSLTSSGNTGELFF. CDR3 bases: TGCGCCAGCAGCTTGACTTCTAGCGGGAACACCGGGGAGCTGTTTTTT.

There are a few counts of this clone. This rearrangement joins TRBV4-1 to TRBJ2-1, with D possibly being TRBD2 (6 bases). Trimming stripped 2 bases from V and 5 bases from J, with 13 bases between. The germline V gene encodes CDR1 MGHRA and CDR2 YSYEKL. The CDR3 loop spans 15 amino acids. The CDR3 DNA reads TGCGCCAGCAGCCAAACCCCGGGACTTAACAATGAGCAGTTCTTC. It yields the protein CASSQTPGLNNEQFF.

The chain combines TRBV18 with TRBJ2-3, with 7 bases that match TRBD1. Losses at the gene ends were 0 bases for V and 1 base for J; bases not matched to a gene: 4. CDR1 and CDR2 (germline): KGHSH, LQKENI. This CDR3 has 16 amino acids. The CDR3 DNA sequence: TGTGCCAGCTCACCACCTAGTGGGACAGGCACAGATACGCAGTATTTT. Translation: CASSPPSGTGTDTQYF.

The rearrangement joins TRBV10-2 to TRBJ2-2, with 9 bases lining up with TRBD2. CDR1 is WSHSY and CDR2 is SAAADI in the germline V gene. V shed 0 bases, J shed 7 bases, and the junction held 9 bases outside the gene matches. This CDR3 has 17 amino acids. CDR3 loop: CASSESLRLAGIGELFF. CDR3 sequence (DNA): TGCGCCAGCAGTGAGTCTCTTCGGCTAGCGGGAATCGGGGAGCTGTTTTTT.

CDR3 sequence (DNA): TGTGCCAGCAGCGAGACCCCCCAGCGCCCCAAGGACGAGCAGTACTTC. This sequence encodes CASSETPQRPKDEQYF. V usage is TRBV7-6 and J usage is TRBJ2-7; the D is unclear. The CDR3 has 16 amino acids. The germline V gene encodes CDR1 SGHVS and CDR2 FNYEAQ. V lost 5 bases to trimming and J lost 5 bases, with 22 bases between them.

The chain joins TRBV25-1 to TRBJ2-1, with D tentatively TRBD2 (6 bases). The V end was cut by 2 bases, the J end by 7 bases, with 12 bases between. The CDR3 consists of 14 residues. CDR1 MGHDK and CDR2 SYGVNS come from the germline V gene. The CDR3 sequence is CASSEGTQGNEQFF. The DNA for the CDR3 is TGTGCCAGCAGTGAAGGGACTCAAGGGAATGAGCAGTTCTTC. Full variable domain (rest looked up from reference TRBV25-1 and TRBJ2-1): EADIYQTPRYLVIGTGKKITLECSQTMGHDKMYWYQQDPGMELHLIHYSYGVNSTEKGDLSSESTVSRIRTEHFPLTLESARPSHTSQYLCASSEGTQGNEQFFGPGTRLTVL.

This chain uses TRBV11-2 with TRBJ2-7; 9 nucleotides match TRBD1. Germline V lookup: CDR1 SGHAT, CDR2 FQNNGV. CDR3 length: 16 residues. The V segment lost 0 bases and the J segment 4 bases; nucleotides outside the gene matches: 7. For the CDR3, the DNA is TGTGCCAGCAGCTTAGACAGACAGGGGGTGGTGTACGAGCAGTACTTC. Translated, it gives CASSLDRQGVVYEQYF. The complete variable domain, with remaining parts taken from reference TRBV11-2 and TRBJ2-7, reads EAGVAQSPRYKIIEKRQSVAFWCNPISGHATLYWYQQILGQGPKLLIQFQNNGVVDDSQLPKDRFSAERLKGVDSTLKIQPAKLEDSAVYLCASSLDRQGVVYEQYFGPGTRLTVT.

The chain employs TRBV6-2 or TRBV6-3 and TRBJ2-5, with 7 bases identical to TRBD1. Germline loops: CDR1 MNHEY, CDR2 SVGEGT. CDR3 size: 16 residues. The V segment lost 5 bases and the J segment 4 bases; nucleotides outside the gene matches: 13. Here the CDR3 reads CASSPGTVRGRETQYF. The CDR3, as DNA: TGTGCCAGCAGTCCGGGGACAGTGAGGGGACGAGAGACCCAGTACTTC.